This is a list of T cell receptor beta chains from one sample in a study of shared clonotypes between healthy human individuals. TCRdb's copy holds only in-frame clones and misses some; the assay was immunoSEQ multiplex PCR. The table has around 2,000,000 clones, over 85% seen once. Specimen: naive CD8+ T cells sorted from blood. The source of these receptors is a man aged 18 to 35 in good health. The CDR3 runs from the conserved cysteine through the conserved F or W. D genes are given only for firm matches. Clone size is given for some rows only: seen once, a few or many times, or a class if the clone is expanded.

clone_size	j_call	d_call	v_call	cdr3_nt	cdr3_aa
.	TRBJ2-7	.	TRBV15	TGTGCCACCAGCAGAGGACCGGGGGCCCTCGACTACGAGCAGTACTTC	CATSRGPGALDYEQYF
.	TRBJ2-3	.	TRBV28	TGTGCCAGCAGTACTTCAGATACGCAGTATTTT	CASSTSDTQYF
.	TRBJ2-2	TRBD1	TRBV5-6	TGTGCCAGCAGCTTGGGGATAGGGGGCAGCAACACCGGGGAGCTGTTTTTT	CASSLGIGGSNTGELFF
.	TRBJ1-5	.	TRBV19	TGTGCCAGTAGTATAGACCTGGACAGTCAGCCCCAGCATTTT	CASSIDLDSQPQHF
.	TRBJ1-2	TRBD1	TRBV29-1	TGCAGCGTTGAGCGGGGAGGGACAGATGATAACTATGGCTACACCTTC	CSVERGGTDDNYGYTF
.	TRBJ1-2	TRBD1	TRBV28	TGTGCCAGCAGTTTATTGGGGACAGGGGGCTTCTCTAACTATGGCTACACCTTC	CASSLLGTGGFSNYGYTF
once	TRBJ2-7	TRBD2	TRBV4-1	TGCGCCAGCAGCCCCGGGACTAGCGGGAGGGAGCAGTACTTC	CASSPGTSGREQYF
.	TRBJ1-2	.	TRBV28	TGTGCCAGCAGTCCGGTGGCAGGGAACTATGGCTACACCTTC	CASSPVAGNYGYTF
.	TRBJ1-2	.	TRBV6-5	TGTGCCAGCAGTTACTCACAGGGTCACTATGGCTACACCTTC	CASSYSQGHYGYTF
.	TRBJ1-2	.	TRBV27	TGTGCCAGCAGTTTATCCTCGGGGGCCGGGGTCTATGGCTACACCTTC	CASSLSSGAGVYGYTF
.	TRBJ2-1	.	TRBV30	TGTGCCTGGGAGGACAATGAGCAGTTCTTC	CAWEDNEQFF
.	TRBJ1-1	.	TRBV28	TGTGCCAGCAGTTTTCACACTGAAGCTTTCTTT	CASSFHTEAFF
.	TRBJ2-7	.	TRBV6-6	TGTGCCAGCAGCTCACTAGGTCAGAGCCTTTCCTACGAGCAGTACTTC	CASSSLGQSLSYEQYF
.	TRBJ2-1	TRBD2	TRBV30	TGTGCCTGGAGTGGCCTTAGCGGGGCTGGCCGGGGTTTGAAATACAATGAGCAGTTCTTC	CAWSGLSGAGRGLKYNEQFF
.	TRBJ2-2	.	TRBV5-8	TGTGCCAGCAGCTGGGAAACCGGGGAGCTGTTTTTT	CASSWETGELFF
once	TRBJ2-7	TRBD2	TRBV19	TGTGCCAGTAGTATCGGGACTAGCGGCTACGAGCAGTACTTC	CASSIGTSGYEQYF
.	TRBJ1-2	TRBD1	TRBV6-5	TGTGCCAGCAGGGGCAGTCCGGGACAGGGTGATGGCTACACCTTC	CASRGSPGQGDGYTF
.	TRBJ2-7	TRBD1	TRBV27	TGTGCCAGCAGTTCCCCCAGGGACAGGCTCTACGAGCAGTACTTC	CASSSPRDRLYEQYF
.	TRBJ2-1	.	TRBV30	TGTGCCTGGAGTGTACGGGGGAATGAGCAGTTCTTC	CAWSVRGNEQFF
.	TRBJ2-2	.	TRBV5-1	TGCGCCAGCAGCTTCTCTCAGGGGTGGGCGAACACCGGGGAGCTGTTTTTT	CASSFSQGWANTGELFF
.	TRBJ2-1	.	TRBV2	TGTGCCAGCAGTGATATATGGACGACGGGGAAAAATGAGCAGTTCTTC	CASSDIWTTGKNEQFF
.	TRBJ2-2	.	TRBV4-3	TGCGCCAGCAGCCAAGCCGCAAATTGGGGCACCGGGGAGCTGTTTTTT	CASSQAANWGTGELFF
.	TRBJ1-2	.	TRBV6-5	TGTGCCAGCAGTACGAGGACTGAATTTGGTGGCTACACCTTC	CASSTRTEFGGYTF
.	TRBJ2-3	TRBD2	TRBV9	TGTGCCAGCAGCGCCCCGAGCGGGATCACAGATACGCAGTATTTT	CASSAPSGITDTQYF
few	TRBJ1-3	.	TRBV5-6	TGTGCCAGCAGCTTGAACGGTCTCAGCTCTGGAAACACCATATATTTT	CASSLNGLSSGNTIYF
.	TRBJ2-5	.	TRBV9	TGTGCCAGCAGCGTAGAAATCAGCCAAGAGACCCAGTACTTC	CASSVEISQETQYF
.	TRBJ2-7	TRBD2	TRBV28	TGTGCCAGCAGTCCCCGGGGGGGCCTCTCCTACGAGCAGTACTTC	CASSPRGGLSYEQYF
.	TRBJ2-2	TRBD2	TRBV27	TGTGCCAGCAGTGTCGGGACTAGCGGACGAGCAAGCGGGGAGCTGTTTTTT	CASSVGTSGRASGELFF
once	TRBJ1-6	.	TRBV6-1	TGTGCCAGCAGTGAAGAAGGGATCTCCTATAATTCACCCCTCCACTTT	CASSEEGISYNSPLHF
.	TRBJ1-1	.	TRBV30	TGTGCCTGGGATTTTCCGGGACTCATGAACACTGAAGCTTTCTTT	CAWDFPGLMNTEAFF
.	TRBJ2-7	.	TRBV7-3	TGTGCCAGCAGCTTAACAGGGGGCTACGAGCAGTACTTC	CASSLTGGYEQYF
.	TRBJ2-3	TRBD2	TRBV5-6	TGTGCCAGCAGCTCCCCTACCCGAGGACTAGAAGATACGCAGTATTTT	CASSSPTRGLEDTQYF
.	TRBJ2-7	TRBD2	TRBV4-1	TGCGCCAGCAGCCAAGACCCTGGTAGGTGGGCTAGCGGCTCCTACGAGCAGTACTTC	CASSQDPGRWASGSYEQYF
.	TRBJ2-1	.	TRBV5-4	TGTGCCAGCAGCTTTAACAGGAATGAGCAGTTCTTC	CASSFNRNEQFF
.	TRBJ2-7	.	TRBV18	TGTGCCAGCTGGCCGGGACAAGGGCGCTACGAGCAGTACTTC	CASWPGQGRYEQYF
.	TRBJ2-1	TRBD2	TRBV5-1	TGCGCCAGCAGCTTGGGACTAGCGGGCTTATTAAGCTCCTACAATGAGCAGTTCTTC	CASSLGLAGLLSSYNEQFF
.	TRBJ1-3	TRBD1	TRBV15	TGTGCCACCAGTAGAGAGGTAGGGGACAGAGAAATTGGAAACACCATATATTTT	CATSREVGDREIGNTIYF
.	TRBJ2-1	.	TRBV19	TGTGCCAGTAGTATACTACCGTTATCCTACAATGAGCAGTTCTTC	CASSILPLSYNEQFF
once	TRBJ2-5	.	TRBV28	TGTGCCAGCAGTTTACCGGACCTTTGGGAGACCCAGTACTTC	CASSLPDLWETQYF
.	TRBJ2-7	TRBD2	TRBV7-6	TGTGCCAGCAGCCCGGGACTAGCGGGAGACGAGCAGTACTTC	CASSPGLAGDEQYF
.	TRBJ1-3	TRBD1	TRBV13	TGTGCCAGCAGCCCCCATGGACAGGGAGAAAACACCATATATTTT	CASSPHGQGENTIYF
.	TRBJ1-2	TRBD1	TRBV5-1	TGCGCCAGCAGCGCCGGGACAGTTCCTAACTATGGCTACACCTTC	CASSAGTVPNYGYTF